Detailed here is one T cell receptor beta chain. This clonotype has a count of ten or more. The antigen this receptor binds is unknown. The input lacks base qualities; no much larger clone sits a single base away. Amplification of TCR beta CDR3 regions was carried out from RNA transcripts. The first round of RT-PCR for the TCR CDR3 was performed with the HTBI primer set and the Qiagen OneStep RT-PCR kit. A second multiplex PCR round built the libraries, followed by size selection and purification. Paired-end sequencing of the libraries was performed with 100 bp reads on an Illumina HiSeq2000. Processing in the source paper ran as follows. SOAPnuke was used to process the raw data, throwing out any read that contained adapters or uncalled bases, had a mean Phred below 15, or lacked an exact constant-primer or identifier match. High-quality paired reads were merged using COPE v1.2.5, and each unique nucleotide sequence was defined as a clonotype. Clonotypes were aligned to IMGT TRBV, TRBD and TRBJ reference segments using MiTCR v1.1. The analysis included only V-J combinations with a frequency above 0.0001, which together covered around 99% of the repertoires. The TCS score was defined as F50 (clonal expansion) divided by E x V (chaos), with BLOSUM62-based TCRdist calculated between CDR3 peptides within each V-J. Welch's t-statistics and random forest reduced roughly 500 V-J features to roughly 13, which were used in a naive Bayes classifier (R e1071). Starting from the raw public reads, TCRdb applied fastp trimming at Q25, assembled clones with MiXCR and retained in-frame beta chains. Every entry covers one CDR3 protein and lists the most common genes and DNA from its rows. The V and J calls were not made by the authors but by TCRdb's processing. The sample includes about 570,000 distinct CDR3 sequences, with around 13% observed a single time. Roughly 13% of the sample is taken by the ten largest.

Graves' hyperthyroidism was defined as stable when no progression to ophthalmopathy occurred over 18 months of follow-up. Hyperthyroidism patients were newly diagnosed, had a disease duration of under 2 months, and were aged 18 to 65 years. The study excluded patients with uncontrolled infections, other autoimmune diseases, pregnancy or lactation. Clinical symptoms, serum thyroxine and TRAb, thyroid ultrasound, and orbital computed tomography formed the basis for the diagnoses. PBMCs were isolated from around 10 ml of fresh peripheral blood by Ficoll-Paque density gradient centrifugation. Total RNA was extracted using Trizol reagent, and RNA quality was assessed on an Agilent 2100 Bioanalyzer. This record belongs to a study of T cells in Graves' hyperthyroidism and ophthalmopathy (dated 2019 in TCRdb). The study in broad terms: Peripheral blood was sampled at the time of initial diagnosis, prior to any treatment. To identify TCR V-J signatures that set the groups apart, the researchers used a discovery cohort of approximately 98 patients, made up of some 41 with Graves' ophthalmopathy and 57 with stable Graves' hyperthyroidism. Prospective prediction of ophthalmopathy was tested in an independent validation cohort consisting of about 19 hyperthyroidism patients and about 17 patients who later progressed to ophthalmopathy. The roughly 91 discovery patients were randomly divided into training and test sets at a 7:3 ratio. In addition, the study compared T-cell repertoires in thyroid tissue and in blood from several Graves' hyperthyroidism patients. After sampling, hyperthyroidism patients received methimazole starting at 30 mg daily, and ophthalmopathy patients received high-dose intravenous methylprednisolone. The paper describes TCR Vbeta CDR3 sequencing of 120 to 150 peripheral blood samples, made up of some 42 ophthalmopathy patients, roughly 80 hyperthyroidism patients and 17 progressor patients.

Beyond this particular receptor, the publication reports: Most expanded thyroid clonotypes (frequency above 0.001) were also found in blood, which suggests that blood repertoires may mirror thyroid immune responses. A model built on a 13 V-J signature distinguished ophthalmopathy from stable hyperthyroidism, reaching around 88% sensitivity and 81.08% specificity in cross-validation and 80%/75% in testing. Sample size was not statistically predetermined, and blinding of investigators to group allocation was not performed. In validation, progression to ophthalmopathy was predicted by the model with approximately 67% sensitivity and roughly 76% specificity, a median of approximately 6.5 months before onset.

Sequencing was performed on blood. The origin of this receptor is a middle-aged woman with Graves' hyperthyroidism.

CDR3 loop: CSASESTDTQYF. The nucleotide sequence is TGCAGTGCTAGCGAGAGCACAGATACGCAGTATTTT. Recombination connected TRBV20-1 to TRBJ2-3; no D segment can be confidently identified. The CDR3 measures 12 amino acids from cysteine to phenylalanine. Of all the DNA, just the CDR3 is kept, 36 bases in frame from base 1. V drops 3 bases and J drops 0 bases, leaving 4 bases in between. From a lookup of the germline V gene (reference sequence), CDR1 and CDR2 are DFQATT and SNEGSKA.